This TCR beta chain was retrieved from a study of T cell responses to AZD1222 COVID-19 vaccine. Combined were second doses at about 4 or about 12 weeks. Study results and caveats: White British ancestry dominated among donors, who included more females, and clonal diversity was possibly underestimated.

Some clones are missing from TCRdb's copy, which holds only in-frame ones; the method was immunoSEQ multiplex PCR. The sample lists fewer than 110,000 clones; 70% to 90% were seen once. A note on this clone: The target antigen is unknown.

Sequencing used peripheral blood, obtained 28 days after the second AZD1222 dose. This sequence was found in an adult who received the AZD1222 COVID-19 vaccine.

The CDR3 reads CASSRGRENIQYF. The CDR3 bases are TGTGCCAGCAGCCGGGGTCGGGAAAACATTCAGTACTTC. This chain joins TRBV9 and TRBJ2-4, with D possibly matching TRBD2 (5 bases). The germline CDR1 and CDR2 sequences are SGDLS and YYNGEE. The CDR3 has 13 residues. Trimming stripped 4 bases from V and 5 bases from J, with 10 bases between.